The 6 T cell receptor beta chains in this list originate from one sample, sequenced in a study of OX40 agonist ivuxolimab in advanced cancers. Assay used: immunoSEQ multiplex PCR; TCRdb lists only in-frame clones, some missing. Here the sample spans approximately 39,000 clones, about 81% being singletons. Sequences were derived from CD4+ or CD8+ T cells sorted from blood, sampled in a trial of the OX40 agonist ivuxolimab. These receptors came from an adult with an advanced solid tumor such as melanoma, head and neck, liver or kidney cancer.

The CDR3 bases are TGTGCCAGCAGCTTGGCAACCCCTAGCGGGAGGGCCGGGCAGTATTTT. Protein product: CASSLATPSGRAGQYF. The chain couples TRBV5-8 to TRBJ2-3, with 12 positions matching TRBD2. The V and J ends lost 0 bases and 11 bases, in that order; junction bases with no gene match: 10. CDR3 length: 16 residues. The germline V gene has CDR1 SGHTS and CDR2 YDEGEE.

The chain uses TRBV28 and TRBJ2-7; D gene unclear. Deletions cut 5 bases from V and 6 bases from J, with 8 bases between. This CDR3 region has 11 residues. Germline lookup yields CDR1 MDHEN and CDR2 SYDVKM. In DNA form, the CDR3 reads TGTGCCAGCAGTCTTCAGCGCGAGCAGTACTTC. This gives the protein CASSLQREQYF.

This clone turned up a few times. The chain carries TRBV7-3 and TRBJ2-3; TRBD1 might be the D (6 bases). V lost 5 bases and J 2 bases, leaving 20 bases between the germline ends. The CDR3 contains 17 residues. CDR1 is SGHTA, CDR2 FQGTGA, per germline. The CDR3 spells CASSLLGGLTATDTQYF. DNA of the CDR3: TGTGCCAGCAGCCTCTTAGGGGGTCTTACCGCCACAGATACGCAGTATTTT. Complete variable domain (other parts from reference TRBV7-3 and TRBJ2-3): GAGVSQTPSNKVTEKGKYVELRCDPISGHTALYWYRQSLGQGPEFLIYFQGTGAADDSGLPNDRFFAVRPEGSVSTLKIQRTERGDSAVYLCASSLLGGLTATDTQYFGPGTRLTVL.

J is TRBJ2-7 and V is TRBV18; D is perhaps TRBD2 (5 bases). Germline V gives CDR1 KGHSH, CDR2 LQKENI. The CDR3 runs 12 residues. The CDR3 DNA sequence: TGTGCGACGGGCCAAGGGAGCCACGAGCAGTACTTC. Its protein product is CATGQGSHEQYF.

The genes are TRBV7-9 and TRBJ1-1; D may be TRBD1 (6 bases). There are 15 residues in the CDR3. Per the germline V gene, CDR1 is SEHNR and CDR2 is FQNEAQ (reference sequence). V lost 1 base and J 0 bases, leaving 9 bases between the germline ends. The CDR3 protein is CASSLGDNLNTEAFF. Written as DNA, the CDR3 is TGTGCCAGCAGCTTAGGGGACAACCTGAACACTGAAGCTTTCTTT.

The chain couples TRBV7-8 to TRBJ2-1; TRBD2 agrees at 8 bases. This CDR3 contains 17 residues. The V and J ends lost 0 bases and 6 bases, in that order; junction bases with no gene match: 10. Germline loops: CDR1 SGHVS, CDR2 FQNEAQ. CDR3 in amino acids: CASSLAEGTRRGNEQFF. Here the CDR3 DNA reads TGTGCCAGCAGCTTAGCCGAAGGGACTAGAAGGGGCAATGAGCAGTTCTTC.